The text below deals with one T cell receptor beta chain. This sample was taken from a study of blood T cell repertoires in COVID-19. The V gene lost 2 bases and the J gene lost 9 bases, with 17 bases spanning the gap. Germline V CDR1 and CDR2: MNHNS, SASEGT. This CDR3 comprises 15 residues. TCRdb's table, derived via immunoSEQ multiplex PCR, lists solely in-frame clones and lacks some. The sample lists tens of thousands of clones, approximately 90% occurring once. The TCR was taken from a human donor in a cohort sampled during active COVID-19. The chain carries TRBV6-1 and TRBJ1-5, with D maybe TRBD1 (6 bases). The sequenced sample was peripheral blood. The CDR3 DNA follows: TGTGCCAGCAGTGAATGGGCGGACGCACAGGGGCCCCAGCATTTT. The encoded protein is CASSEWADAQGPQHF.